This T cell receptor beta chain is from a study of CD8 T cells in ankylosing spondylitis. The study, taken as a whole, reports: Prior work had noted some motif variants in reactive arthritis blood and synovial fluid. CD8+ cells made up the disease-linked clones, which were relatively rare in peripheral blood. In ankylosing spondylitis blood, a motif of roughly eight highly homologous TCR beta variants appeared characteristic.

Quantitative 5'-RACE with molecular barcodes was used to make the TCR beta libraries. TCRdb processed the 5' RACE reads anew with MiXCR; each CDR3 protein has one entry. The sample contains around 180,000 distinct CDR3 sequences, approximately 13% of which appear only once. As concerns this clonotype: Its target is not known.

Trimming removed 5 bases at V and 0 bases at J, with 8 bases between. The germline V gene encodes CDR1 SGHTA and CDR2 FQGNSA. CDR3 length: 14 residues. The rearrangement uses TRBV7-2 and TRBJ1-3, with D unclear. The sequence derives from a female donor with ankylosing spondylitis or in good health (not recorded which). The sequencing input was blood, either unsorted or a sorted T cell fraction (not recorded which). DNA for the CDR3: TGTGCCAGCAGCCCCATACTCTCTGGAAACACCATATATTTT. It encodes CASSPILSGNTIYF.